A single T cell receptor (beta chain) is shown here with its context. CDR3 size: 16 residues. The ends were cut back, 7 bases at V and 3 bases at J, with 18 bases in the middle. Germline V gene lookup returns CDR1 MDHEN and CDR2 SYDVKM. This specimen belongs to a study of blood T cell repertoires in COVID-19. The wider study: In each case, the material was cDNA or gDNA derived from T cells, B-cell-depleted T cells, or PBMCs.

Per the original data handling: Reference gene primers were amplified, and this amplification served to estimate nucleated cell counts. This table comes from immunoSEQ multiplex PCR, and its TCRdb copy is limited to in-frame clones, with some not included. V, J and clone size reflect that table, while D and trimming were determined from the DNA. The sample lists 250,000 to 300,000 clones; 86% were seen once. The rearrangement joins TRBV28 to TRBJ1-4, with a weak D call TRBD1 (5 bases). The specimen was peripheral blood. This receptor was taken from a man aged 18 to 30 with active or convalescent COVID-19. The CDR3 DNA reads TGTGCCAGCACCTTTTTAGGCGGGGGTTCTAATGAAAAACTGTTTTTT. Protein sequence: CASTFLGGGSNEKLFF.